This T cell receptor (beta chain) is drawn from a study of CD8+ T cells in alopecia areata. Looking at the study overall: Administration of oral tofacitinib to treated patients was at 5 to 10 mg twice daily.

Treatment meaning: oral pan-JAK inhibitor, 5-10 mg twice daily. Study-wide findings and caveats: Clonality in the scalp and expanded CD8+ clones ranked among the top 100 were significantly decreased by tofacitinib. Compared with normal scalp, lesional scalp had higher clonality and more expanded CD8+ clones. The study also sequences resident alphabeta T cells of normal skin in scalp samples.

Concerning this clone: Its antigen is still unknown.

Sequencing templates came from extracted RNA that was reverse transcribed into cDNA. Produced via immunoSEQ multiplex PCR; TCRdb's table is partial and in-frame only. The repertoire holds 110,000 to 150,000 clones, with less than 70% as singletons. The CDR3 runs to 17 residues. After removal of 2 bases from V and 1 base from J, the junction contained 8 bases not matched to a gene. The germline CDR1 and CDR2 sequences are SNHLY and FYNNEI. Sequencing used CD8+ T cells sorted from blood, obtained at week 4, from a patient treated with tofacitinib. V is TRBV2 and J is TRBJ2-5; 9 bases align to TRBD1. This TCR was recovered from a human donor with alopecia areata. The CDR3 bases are TGTGCCAGCAGTGAACCCGGGACAGGGTTGTCCCAAGAGACCCAGTACTTC. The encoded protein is CASSEPGTGLSQETQYF.